The clone carrying this TCR beta chain has just a few counts. Its antigen is undetermined. The CDR3 spans 16 residues. CDR1 and CDR2 (germline): SEHNR, FQNEAQ (reference sequence). V trimming: 0 bases; J trimming: 4 bases; junction bases outside the gene matches: 7. The source of the sample is a study of blood T cells in healthy people across ages. Study-level results: Not knowing donor CMV status may have confounded expanded clonotype changes.

A sample-barcoded 5' primer and a J-beta primer mix were used in a second PCR of roughly 7 to 12 cycles. Each CDR3 protein gets one entry after TCRdb re-called the 5' RACE reads with MiXCR. The data hold fewer than 2,000,000 distinct CDR3 sequences, with about 31% observed a single time. This clonotype was obtained from a woman between 25 and 40 years old in good health. The chain joins TRBV7-9 to TRBJ2-3, with 7 bases that match TRBD2. The sequencing input was blood. The CDR3: CASSLAVGGGSDTQYF. DNA for the CDR3: TGTGCCAGCAGCTTAGCTGTCGGCGGGGGTTCAGATACGCAGTATTTT.